This TCR beta chain originates from a study of T cell repertoires in cytomegalovirus infection. For the study at large: Peptides in the study included HLA-C-restricted and HLA-B-restricted CMV epitopes. TCR beta signatures that were public indicated CMV infection and matching HLA type. The study's findings and limits: Public TCR beta family frequency separated CMV-and-HLA carriers, including in an independent cohort. Within the response measured ex vivo, HLA-C-restricted CMV-specific TCR beta clonotypes were dominant.

TCRdb re-called the reads with MiXCR, one entry per CDR3 protein. The data contain approximately 730,000 distinct CDR3 sequences, about 29% of them singletons. This clonotype came up a few times. Its antigen is unidentified. Trimming cost V 5 bases and J 5 bases; bases outside gene matches: 11. The CDR3 runs 15 residues. Germline V CDR1 and CDR2: KGHSH, LQKENI. V is TRBV18 and J is TRBJ2-5; 7 nucleotides match TRBD1. This clonotype was obtained from a human donor in good health (CMV status not recorded). Some clones in this sample may be carry-over from other donors' samples. The sequences come from cultured CD8+ T cells from PBMCs, collected from culture after CMV antigen stimulation. The CDR3 sequence: CASSTPLTGLETQYF. In nucleotides, the CDR3 is TGTGCCAGCTCAACTCCCTTGACAGGGCTGGAGACCCAGTACTTC.